The 13 T cell receptor beta chains below come from one sample, sequenced in a study of T cell repertoires and HLA-DP antigens. Measured with immunoSEQ multiplex PCR; TCRdb has only the in-frame clones, and not every one. The top ten hold around 56% of the sample, which has 1,500 to 2,000 clones, under 80% seen once. After about 16 days, CD4+ cells were restimulated approximately 25 h with the same allogeneic DPB1. Stimulation used HeLa cells expressing transduced HLA-DPA1/DPB1, HLA-DM, invariant chain and CD80. The sequenced material came from CD137- CD4+ T cells from cultured PBMCs. All receptors derive from a man aged 45-65 years in good health and CMV-seronegative.

This chain uses TRBV7-9 with TRBJ1-2; D uncertain. Germline V gene sequence: CDR1 SEHNR, CDR2 FQNEAQ (reference sequence). This CDR3 is built from 12 residues. V was cut by 11 bases and J by 0 bases, with 10 bases left in between. CDR3 sequence (DNA): TGTGCCCCTCAACAAGCTAACTATGGCTACACCTTC. Translating it yields CAPQQANYGYTF. Filled out from reference TRBV7-9 and TRBJ1-2, the complete variable domain reads DTGVSQNPRHKITKRGQNVTFRCDPISEHNRLYWYRQTLGQGPEFLTYFQNEAQLEKSRLLSDRFSAERPKGSFSTLEIQRTEQGDSAMYLCAPQQANYGYTFGSGTRLTVV.

This clone was seen a handful of times. This chain links TRBV11-2 with TRBJ2-7; TRBD1 aligns across 7 bases. Per germline, CDR1 SGHAT and CDR2 FQNNGV. The CDR3 sequence is 15 residues long. Losses at the gene ends were 3 bases for V and 0 bases for J; bases not matched to a gene: 5. The CDR3 spells CASSFYRDSSYEQYF. CDR3 DNA sequence: TGTGCCAGCAGCTTTTACCGGGACAGCTCCTACGAGCAGTACTTC.

The V gene is TRBV5-4, the J gene TRBJ2-3; D is uncertain. Trimming took 1 base from V and 1 from J, leaving 4 bases between them. CDR3 length equals 13 residues. Germline assignment: CDR1 SGHNT and CDR2 YYREEE (reference sequence). The CDR3 DNA is TGTGCCAGCAGCTTGCAGGGCACAGATACGCAGTATTTT. Its translation: CASSLQGTDTQYF.

V is TRBV9 and J is TRBJ2-7; 9 bases fit TRBD1. V lost 4 bases to trimming and J lost 5 bases; unmatched junction nucleotides: 13. Germline V gives CDR1 SGDLS, CDR2 YYNGEE. This CDR3 comprises 16 residues. In DNA form, the CDR3 reads TGTGCCAGCAGCTCACGAAGGACAGGGGTCTTGAACGAGCAGTACTTC. It yields the protein CASSSRRTGVLNEQYF.

V gene TRBV5-6 combines with J gene TRBJ2-5, with 9 bases lining up with TRBD1. Germline V lookup: CDR1 SGHDT, CDR2 YYEEEE. The CDR3 is made up of 15 amino acids. J was trimmed by 2 bases and V by 0 bases; bases with no gene match: 2. CDR3 in amino acids: CASSLVDRGQETQYF. The CDR3 coding sequence is TGTGCCAGCAGCTTGGTCGACAGGGGGCAAGAGACCCAGTACTTC. Full variable domain (outside the CDR3, taken from reference TRBV5-6 and TRBJ2-5): DAGVTQSPTHLIKTRGQQVTLRCSPKSGHDTVSWYQQALGQGPQFIFQYYEEEERQRGNFPDRFSGHQFPNYSSELNVNALLLGDSALYLCASSLVDRGQETQYFGPGTRLLVL.

This chain uses TRBV5-1 with TRBJ2-5; no firm D call. CDR1 is SGHRS, CDR2 YFSETQ, per germline. The CDR3 loop spans 12 amino acids. The V end was cut by 5 bases, the J end by 2 bases, with 7 bases between. The CDR3 sequence: CASRRPQETQYF. The CDR3 coding sequence is TGCGCCAGCAGAAGACCTCAAGAGACCCAGTACTTC.

The chain is built from TRBV7-3 and TRBJ2-3; 11 bases match TRBD1. The CDR3 loop spans 15 amino acids. Trimming took 5 bases from V and 4 from J; bases not matched to a gene: 5. The V gene's germline CDR1 is SGHTA and CDR2 FQGTGA. The CDR3 DNA reads TGTGCCAGCAGCACCCGGACAGGGGGCGCAGATACGCAGTATTTT. It specifies CASSTRTGGADTQYF.

There are a few counts of this clone. The chain carries TRBV4-1 and TRBJ2-7; D might be TRBD2 (5 bases). The CDR3 consists of 13 residues. The germline gives CDR1 MGHRA, CDR2 YSYEKL. V lost 6 bases and J 3 bases, leaving 12 bases between the germline ends. CDR3 in DNA: TGCGCCAGCAGTCCCGGGATCCTCTACGAGCAGTACTTC. It encodes CASSPGILYEQYF.

This chain joins TRBV5-4 and TRBJ2-2; tentative D call: TRBD2 (5 bases). V was cut by 4 bases and J by 5 bases, with 21 bases left in between. The V gene's germline CDR1 is SGHNT and CDR2 YYREEE (reference sequence). The CDR3 consists of 17 residues. CDR3 nucleotides: TGTGCCAGCAGCCCGGAGGTGGCAGCGGTTTCGACCGGGGAGCTGTTTTTT. It encodes CASSPEVAAVSTGELFF.

The J gene is TRBJ2-7, the V gene TRBV5-8; D may be TRBD2 (5 bases). Trimming took 2 bases from V and 3 from J, leaving 15 bases between them. CDR3 length: 15 residues. The germline CDR1 and CDR2 sequences are SGHTS and YDEGEE. CDR3 sequence (DNA): TGTGCCAGCAGCTTAGGTGAGGCGGGCGGCTACGAGCAGTACTTC. Translated, it gives CASSLGEAGGYEQYF.

The CDR3: CASSLRGTRGLSSTGELFF. The CDR3 DNA sequence: TGTGCCAGCAGTTTACGAGGGACGCGGGGTCTGTCGAGCACCGGGGAGCTGTTTTTT. The V call is TRBV27, the J call TRBJ2-2, with D maybe TRBD2 (6 bases). Germline V gene data show CDR1 as MNHEY and CDR2 as SMNVEV (reference sequence). The length of the CDR3 is 19 residues. Between the trimmed V and J ends, which lost 2 bases and 4 bases, there was a span of 23 bases.

This clone was observed a few times. V gene TRBV12-5 combines with J gene TRBJ1-5, with D uncertain. This CDR3 region has 13 residues. CDR1 is LGHNT, CDR2 FRNRAP, per germline. V was cut by 1 base and J by 0 bases, with 1 base left in between. CDR3 in DNA: TGTGCTAGTGGTTTGGATAGCAATCAGCCCCAGCATTTT. Translation: CASGLDSNQPQHF. Looking up the rest from reference TRBV12-5 and TRBJ1-5 gives the full variable domain: DARVTQTPRHKVTEMGQEVTMRCQPILGHNTVFWYRQTMMQGLELLAYFRNRAPLDDSGMPKDRFSAEMPDATLATLKIQPSEPRDSAVYFCASGLDSNQPQHFGDGTRLSIL.

This chain joins TRBV5-4 and TRBJ1-1; the match to TRBD1 covers 9 bases. This CDR3 has 16 residues. CDR1 is SGHNT, CDR2 YYREEE, per germline (reference sequence). The ends lost 5 bases at V and 3 bases at J; junction bases unmatched: 11. The CDR3 here is CASRKGQGDRDTEAFF. The CDR3 DNA reads TGTGCCAGCAGAAAGGGACAGGGAGATCGAGACACTGAAGCTTTCTTT.